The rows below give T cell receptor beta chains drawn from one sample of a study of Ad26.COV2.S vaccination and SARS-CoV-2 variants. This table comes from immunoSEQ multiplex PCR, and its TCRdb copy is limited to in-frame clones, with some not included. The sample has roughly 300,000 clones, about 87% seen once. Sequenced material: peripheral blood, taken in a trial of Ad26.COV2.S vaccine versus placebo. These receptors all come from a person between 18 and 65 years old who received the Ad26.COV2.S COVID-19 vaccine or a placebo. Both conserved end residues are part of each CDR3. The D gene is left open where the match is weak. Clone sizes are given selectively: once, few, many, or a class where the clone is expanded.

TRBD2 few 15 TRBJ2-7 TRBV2 CASSDLAGANSEQYF TGTGCCAGCAGTGACCTAGCGGGGGCGAACTCCGAGCAGTACTTC
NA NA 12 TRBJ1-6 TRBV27 CASSFDNSPLHF TGTGCCAGCAGTTTCGATAATTCACCCCTCCACTTT
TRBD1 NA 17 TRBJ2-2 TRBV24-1 CATSDPAGGSNTGELFF TGTGCCACCAGTGATCCGGCAGGGGGATCGAACACCGGGGAGCTGTTTTTT
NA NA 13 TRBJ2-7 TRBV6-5 CASSYGGVGEQYF TGTGCCAGCAGTTACGGGGGAGTCGGCGAGCAGTACTTC
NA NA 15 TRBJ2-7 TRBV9 CASSAQPGNSYEQYF TGTGCCAGCAGCGCCCAACCCGGGAACTCCTACGAGCAGTACTTC
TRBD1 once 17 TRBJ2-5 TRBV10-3 CAISGYQGAPPKETQYF TGTGCCATCAGCGGATATCAGGGGGCGCCCCCAAAAGAGACCCAGTACTTC
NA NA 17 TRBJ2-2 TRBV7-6 CASSLIPQRPNTGELFF TGTGCCAGCAGCTTAATACCACAGAGACCGAACACCGGGGAGCTGTTTTTT
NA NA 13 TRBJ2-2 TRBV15 CATSRARIGELFF TGTGCCACCAGCAGGGCCAGGATCGGGGAGCTGTTTTTT
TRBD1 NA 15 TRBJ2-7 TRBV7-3 CASSSGTGEGTKQYF TGTGCCAGCAGCTCAGGGACAGGGGAGGGGACCAAGCAGTACTTC
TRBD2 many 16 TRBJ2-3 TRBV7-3 CASSLWTSGSTDTQYF TGTGCCAGCAGCTTATGGACTAGCGGGAGTACAGATACGCAGTATTTT
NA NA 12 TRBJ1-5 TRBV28 CASSALSQPQHF TGTGCCAGCAGCGCCCTAAGTCAGCCCCAGCATTTT
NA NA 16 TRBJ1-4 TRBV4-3 CASSQGTGRQGTELFF TGCGCCAGCAGCCAGGGAACGGGAAGGCAGGGGACTGAACTGTTTTTT
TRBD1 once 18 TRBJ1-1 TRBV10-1 CAIRDRARTAGMNTEAFF TGCGCCATACGGGACAGGGCACGTACGGCAGGAATGAACACTGAAGCTTTCTTT
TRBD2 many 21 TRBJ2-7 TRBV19 CASSWRATGPSGSPKLNEQYF TGTGCCAGTAGTTGGCGAGCGACAGGTCCTAGCGGGAGCCCGAAGTTAAACGAGCAGTACTTC
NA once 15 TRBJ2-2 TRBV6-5 CASSSWQLVGGELFF TGTGCCAGCAGTTCTTGGCAGTTGGTAGGCGGGGAGCTGTTTTTT
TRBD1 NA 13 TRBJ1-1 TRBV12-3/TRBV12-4 CASSLTGVTEAFF TGTGCCAGCAGTTTGACAGGGGTCACTGAAGCTTTCTTT
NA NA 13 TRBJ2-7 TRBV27 CASQFTSSYEQYF TGTGCCAGCCAATTTACGAGCTCCTACGAGCAGTACTTC
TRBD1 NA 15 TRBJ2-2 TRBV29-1 CSLPTGANRTGELFF TGCAGCCTTCCTACAGGGGCTAATCGAACCGGGGAGCTGTTTTTT
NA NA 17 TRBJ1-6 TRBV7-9 CASSPHSLDRMGSPLHF TGTGCCAGCAGCCCCCATTCCTTAGACAGGATGGGTTCACCCCTCCACTTT
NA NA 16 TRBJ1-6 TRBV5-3 CARSSEWQEVNSPLHF TGTGCCAGAAGCTCGGAGTGGCAGGAGGTTAATTCACCCCTCCACTTT
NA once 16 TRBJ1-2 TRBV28 CASILTGAGYDYGYTF TGTGCCAGCATCCTCACCGGGGCAGGGTATGACTATGGCTACACCTTC
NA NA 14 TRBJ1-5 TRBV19 CASSTTGFGQPQHF TGTGCCAGTAGTACTACAGGGTTCGGACAGCCCCAGCATTTT
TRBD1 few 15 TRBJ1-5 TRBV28 CASSQQGAGAQPQHF TGTGCCAGCAGTCAACAGGGGGCGGGAGCACAGCCCCAGCATTTT
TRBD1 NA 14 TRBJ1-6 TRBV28 CASSPGTGASPLHF TGTGCCAGCAGTCCGGGGACAGGGGCCTCACCCCTCCACTTT
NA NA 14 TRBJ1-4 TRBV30 CAWNRDTGQEKLFF TGTGCCTGGAACCGGGACACCGGACAGGAAAAACTGTTTTTT
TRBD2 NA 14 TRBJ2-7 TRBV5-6 CASSLGAGPREQYF TGTGCCAGCAGCTTAGGAGCGGGACCGAGGGAGCAGTACTTC